Presented here are 22 T cell receptor beta chains from one specimen sequenced in a study of blood T cell repertoires in COVID-19. The data were produced by immunoSEQ multiplex PCR, yet TCRdb's version contains in-frame clones alone and is incomplete. This table has 200,000 to 250,000 clones, about 85% appearing once. The sequenced sample was peripheral blood. These receptor sequences come from a woman younger than 30 who had recovered from COVID-19.

The CDR3 sequence is CASSLVAGGHPNEQFF. DNA for the CDR3: TGCGCCAGCAGCTTAGTAGCGGGAGGGCATCCCAATGAGCAGTTCTTC. The chain carries TRBV5-1 and TRBJ2-1; 11 bases fit TRBD2. Germline V gene lookup returns CDR1 SGHRS and CDR2 YFSETQ. With 2 bases clipped from V and 6 bases from J, the junction kept 7 bases outside the gene matches. The CDR3 has 16 residues. Supplemented by reference TRBV5-1 and TRBJ2-1, the full variable domain reads KAGVTQTPRYLIKTRGQQVTLSCSPISGHRSVSWYQQTPGQGLQFLFEYFSETQRNKGNFPGRFSGRQFSNSRSEMNVSTLELGDSALYLCASSLVAGGHPNEQFFGPGTRLTVL.

This clone was seen only a few times. The rearrangement links TRBV27 to TRBJ1-1; 7 bases align to TRBD1. The CDR3 length is 12 residues. V lost 5 bases to trimming and J lost 6 bases; unmatched junction nucleotides: 3. CDR1 and CDR2 from the germline V gene are MNHEY and SMNVEV (reference sequence). In DNA form, the CDR3 reads TGTGCCAGCAGTCAGGGGGGTCCTGAAGCTTTCTTT. It translates to CASSQGGPEAFF.

As regards this clone: One junction end disagrees with the germline gene, perhaps due to a read error. The V and J genes are TRBV6-2 or TRBV6-3 and TRBJ2-3; 7 bases are shared with TRBD1. The V gene's germline CDR1 is MNHEY and CDR2 SVGEGT. The CDR3 runs to 16 residues. CDR3 nucleotides: TGTGCCAGCAGTTACTCGTTCCCGGGCCGGACAGGTACGCAGTATTTT. It specifies CASSYSFPGRTGTQYF.

V is TRBV27 and J is TRBJ2-7, with D perhaps matching TRBD1 (5 bases). V gave up 0 bases and J gave up 2 bases, with 11 bases separating them. Germline assignment: CDR1 MNHEY and CDR2 SMNVEV (reference sequence). CDR3 length: 15 amino acids. Written as DNA, the CDR3 is TGTGCCAGCAGTTTATCGTTAGACAGAGCCTACGAGCAGTACTTC. This encodes CASSLSLDRAYEQYF.

This chain uses TRBV19 with TRBJ2-1, with TRBD2 as a possible D gene (5 bases). The CDR3 length is 13 residues. CDR1 and CDR2 (germline): LNHDA, SQIVND (reference sequence). With 7 bases removed from V and 4 bases from J, the gap between germline ends came to 11 bases. The CDR3 loop is CASNSGLYNEQFF. The CDR3 nucleotides are TGTGCCAGTAACTCCGGACTGTACAATGAGCAGTTCTTC.

The chain employs TRBV3-1 (or the pseudogene TRBV3-2) and TRBJ1-5; D unresolved. Germline loops: CDR1 LGHDT, CDR2 YNNKEL (reference sequence). V lost 4 bases, J lost 0 bases, and 4 bases lay in between. The CDR3 is 13 residues long. CDR3 sequence reads: CASSLYSNQPQHF. Here the CDR3 DNA reads TGTGCCAGCAGCCTTTATAGCAATCAGCCCCAGCATTTT.

V and J are TRBV7-3 and TRBJ2-6, with 10 bases that match TRBD1. Trimming at V came to 2 bases and at J to 3 bases, leaving 7 bases not matched to a gene. The CDR3 totals 18 residues. In germline, CDR1 is SGHTA, CDR2 FQGTGA. The DNA for the CDR3 is TGTGCCAGCAGCTTAGGAGGAGACAGGGGGCTTGGGGCCAACGTCCTGACTTTC. It translates to CASSLGGDRGLGANVLTF.

J is TRBJ2-3 and V is TRBV5-1, with D perhaps TRBD1 (6 bases). The CDR3 loop spans 14 amino acids. V lost 3 bases to trimming and J lost 3 bases, with 11 bases between them. Germline V lookup: CDR1 SGHRS, CDR2 YFSETQ. The CDR3, as DNA: TGCGCCAGCAGCTGGCCGGGACAAACAGATACGCAGTATTTT. This gives the protein CASSWPGQTDTQYF.

This chain uses TRBV19 with TRBJ2-7; 7 positions agree with TRBD1. J was trimmed by 0 bases and V by 4 bases; bases with no gene match: 3. The CDR3 covers 14 residues. Germline CDR1 reads LNHDA; CDR2 reads SQIVND (reference sequence). CDR3 coding DNA: TGTGCCAGTAGTAAGTGGGACAGCTCCTACGAGCAGTACTTC. It translates to CASSKWDSSYEQYF.

This chain connects TRBV4-3 to TRBJ1-5, with no clear D. V lost 1 base and J lost 5, with 6 bases in between. There are 13 residues in the CDR3. Germline V gene sequence: CDR1 LGHNA, CDR2 YSLEER. Written as DNA, the CDR3 is TGCGCCAGCAGCCAAGCGCTATATCAGCCCCAGCATTTT. As protein: CASSQALYQPQHF.

The V and J genes are TRBV4-1 and TRBJ2-1, with D perhaps matching TRBD1 (6 bases). Per germline, CDR1 MGHRA and CDR2 YSYEKL. The CDR3 is 13 residues long. V was shortened by 1 base and J by 10 bases, with 11 bases between the two germline ends. The CDR3 region is CASSQVNRAEQFF. The CDR3 DNA is TGCGCCAGCAGCCAAGTTAACAGGGCCGAGCAGTTCTTC.

This clone was counted between two and nine times. The CDR3 is CASSLPGQGQETQYF. The CDR3 nucleotides are TGTGCCAGCAGCTTGCCGGGACAGGGCCAGGAGACCCAGTACTTC. This chain joins TRBV7-7 and TRBJ2-5; 9 bases map to TRBD1. Germline-derived CDR1 and CDR2 are SSHAT and FNYEAQ (reference sequence). This CDR3 has 15 amino acids. V was clipped by 3 bases and J by 5 bases; unmatched bases: 7. Based on the CDR3 plus reference TRBV7-7 and TRBJ2-5, the full variable domain is GAGVSQSPRYKVTKRGQDVTLRCDPISSHATLYWYQQALGQGPEFLTYFNYEAQPDKSGLPSDRFSAERPEGSISTLTIQRTEQRDSAMYRCASSLPGQGQETQYFGPGTRLLVL.

The rearrangement uses TRBV5-1 and TRBJ2-7; D is possibly TRBD2 (7 bases). The CDR3 extends over 17 amino acids. Germline loops: CDR1 SGHRS, CDR2 YFSETQ. V was cut by 0 bases and J by 3 bases, with 19 bases left in between. The DNA for the CDR3 is TGCGCCAGCAGCTTGGCCGGGGGGCTAGTAGGAATCTACGAGCAGTACTTC. Protein product: CASSLAGGLVGIYEQYF.

This clone was observed once. The rearrangement uses TRBV4-1 and TRBJ2-7; 7 bases map to TRBD1. V lost 2 bases to trimming and J lost 3 bases; unmatched junction nucleotides: 4. The germline V gene has CDR1 MGHRA and CDR2 YSYEKL. The CDR3 is 14 amino acids. The CDR3 DNA reads TGCGCCAGCAGCCAACCCGGGACAGTCTACGAGCAGTACTTC. The encoded protein is CASSQPGTVYEQYF.

This clone was recorded once. The chain carries TRBV30 and TRBJ2-1; 9 bases are a match to TRBD1. The V and J ends lost 8 bases and 9 bases, in that order; junction bases with no gene match: 11. This CDR3 is 13 amino acids long. Germline V lookup: CDR1 GTSNPN, CDR2 SVGIG (reference sequence). The CDR3 loop reads CAHDRGSVGEQFF. DNA for the CDR3: TGTGCCCACGACAGGGGGAGTGTCGGTGAGCAGTTCTTC. The entire variable domain, with the rest obtained from reference TRBV30 and TRBJ2-1, is as follows: SQTIHQWPATLVQPVGSPLSLECTVEGTSNPNLYWYRQAAGRGLQLLFYSVGIGQISSEVPQNLSASRPQDRQFILSSKKLLLSDSGFYLCAHDRGSVGEQFFGPGTRLTVL.

The genes are TRBV10-3 and TRBJ2-7; unclear D gene. This CDR3 contains 11 residues. The germline V and J ends were trimmed by 3 bases and 5 bases, with 5 bases remaining between them. CDR1 is ENHRY, CDR2 SYGVKD, per germline. This chain's CDR3 is CAISELDEQYF. The CDR3 coding sequence is TGTGCCATCAGTGAACTCGACGAGCAGTACTTC.

The count of this clone is one. The rearrangement links TRBV27 to TRBJ2-1; the match to TRBD1 covers 7 bases. The CDR3 contains 15 residues. CDR1 MNHEY and CDR2 SMNVEV come from the germline V gene (reference sequence). V was clipped by 6 bases and J by 1 base; unmatched bases: 6. The CDR3 nucleotides are TGTGCCAGCAGCGAGGACAGGCAATCCTACAATGAGCAGTTCTTC. Amino acid sequence: CASSEDRQSYNEQFF.

The V call is TRBV18, the J call TRBJ1-1, with TRBD1 as a possible D gene (5 bases). The germline V and J ends were trimmed by 6 bases and 5 bases, with 19 bases remaining between them. Germline CDR1 and CDR2: KGHSH and LQKENI. The CDR3 contains 15 residues. The CDR3 DNA is TGTGCCAGCTCCCCCCAGGTGGGGGGTCGGACTGAAGCTTTCTTT. This sequence encodes CASSPQVGGRTEAFF.

The chain carries TRBV21-1 and TRBJ2-1; TRBD2 is the table's D call, not checked against the DNA. TRBV21-1 is shown as a pseudogene. CDR3 length: 17 amino acids. For the CDR3, the DNA is TGTGCCAGCAGCAAAGGGGTCGGGACTCAGTGGTACAATGAGCAGTTCTTC. Amino acids: CASSKGVGTQWYNEQFF.

This sequence joins TRBV30 and TRBJ1-2; weak D call: TRBD1 (5 bases). The CDR3 totals 17 residues. V lost 1 base to trimming and J lost 4 bases, with 22 bases between them. Looked up from germline, CDR1 is GTSNPN and CDR2 is SVGIG (reference sequence). CDR3 sequence reads: CAWSASQRGGGLYGYTF. CDR3 bases: TGTGCCTGGAGTGCCTCTCAAAGGGGAGGAGGACTCTATGGCTACACCTTC. Full variable domain (remainder filled in from reference TRBV30 and TRBJ1-2): SQTIHQWPATLVQPVGSPLSLECTVEGTSNPNLYWYRQAAGRGLQLLFYSVGIGQISSEVPQNLSASRPQDRQFILSSKKLLLSDSGFYLCAWSASQRGGGLYGYTFGSGTRLTVV.

The chain employs TRBV27 and TRBJ1-6; D possibly corresponds to TRBD1 (5 bases). The CDR3 spans 16 residues. With 4 bases removed from V and 6 bases from J, the gap between germline ends came to 16 bases. Germline V lookup: CDR1 MNHEY, CDR2 SMNVEV (reference sequence). The CDR3 nucleotides read TGTGCCAGCAGTTATTTAGCGGGACGGTTTAATTCACCCCTCCACTTT. Its protein is CASSYLAGRFNSPLHF.

J is TRBJ1-5 and V is TRBV5-5; unclear D gene. Germline V gives CDR1 SGHKS, CDR2 YYEKEE (reference sequence). Deletions cut 0 bases from V and 5 bases from J, with 9 bases between. This CDR3 has 14 residues. CDR3 coding DNA: TGTGCCAGCAGCTTGGACCTCGGGGATCAGCCCCAGCATTTT. It yields the protein CASSLDLGDQPQHF.